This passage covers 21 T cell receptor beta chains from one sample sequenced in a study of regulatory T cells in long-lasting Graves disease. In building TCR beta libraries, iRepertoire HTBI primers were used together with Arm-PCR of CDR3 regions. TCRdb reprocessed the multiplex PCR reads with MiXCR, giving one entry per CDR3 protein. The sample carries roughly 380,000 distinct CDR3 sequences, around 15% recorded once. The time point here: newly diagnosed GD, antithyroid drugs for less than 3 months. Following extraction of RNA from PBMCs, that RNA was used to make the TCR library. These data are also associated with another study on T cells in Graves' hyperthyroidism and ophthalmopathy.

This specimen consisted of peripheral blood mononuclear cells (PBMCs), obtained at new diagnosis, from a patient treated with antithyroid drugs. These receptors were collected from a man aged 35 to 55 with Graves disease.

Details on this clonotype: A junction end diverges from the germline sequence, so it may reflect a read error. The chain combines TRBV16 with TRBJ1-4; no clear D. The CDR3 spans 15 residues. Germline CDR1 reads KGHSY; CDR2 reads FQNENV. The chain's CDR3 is CTSSQSITPPGKLFF. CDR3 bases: TGTACCAGCAGCCAATCGATAACTCCGCCGGGGAAACTGTTTTTT.

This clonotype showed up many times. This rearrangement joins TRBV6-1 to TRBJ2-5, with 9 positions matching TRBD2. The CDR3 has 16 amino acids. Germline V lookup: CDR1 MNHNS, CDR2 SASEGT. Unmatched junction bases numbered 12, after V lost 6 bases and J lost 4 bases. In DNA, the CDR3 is TGTGCCAGCAGGCCCGGTGCAGCGGGGGGCCGAGAGACCCAGTACTTC. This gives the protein CASRPGAAGGRETQYF.

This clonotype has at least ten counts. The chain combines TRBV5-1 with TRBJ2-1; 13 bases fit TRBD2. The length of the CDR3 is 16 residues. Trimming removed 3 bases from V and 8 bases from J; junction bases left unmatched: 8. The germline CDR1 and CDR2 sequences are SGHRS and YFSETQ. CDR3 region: CASSWAGTSGEDEQFF. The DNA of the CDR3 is TGCGCCAGCAGCTGGGCCGGGACTAGCGGGGAAGATGAGCAGTTCTTC. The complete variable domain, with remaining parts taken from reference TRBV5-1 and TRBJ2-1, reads KAGVTQTPRYLIKTRGQQVTLSCSPISGHRSVSWYQQTPGQGLQFLFEYFSETQRNKGNFPGRFSGRQFSNSRSEMNVSTLELGDSALYLCASSWAGTSGEDEQFFGPGTRLTVL.

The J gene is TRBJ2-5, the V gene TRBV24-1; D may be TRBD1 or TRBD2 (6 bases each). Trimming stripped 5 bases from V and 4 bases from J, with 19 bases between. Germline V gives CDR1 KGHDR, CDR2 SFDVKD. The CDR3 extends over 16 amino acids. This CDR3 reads CATSGVEGDGRETQYF. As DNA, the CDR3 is TGTGCCACCAGTGGAGTGGAGGGGGATGGACGAGAGACCCAGTACTTC.

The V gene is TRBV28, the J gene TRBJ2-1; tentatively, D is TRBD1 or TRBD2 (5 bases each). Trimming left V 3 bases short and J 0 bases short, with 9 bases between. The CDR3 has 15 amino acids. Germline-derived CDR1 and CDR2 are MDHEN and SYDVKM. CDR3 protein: CASSLGVISYNEQFF. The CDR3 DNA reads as TGTGCCAGCAGTTTGGGGGTAATCTCCTACAATGAGCAGTTCTTC.

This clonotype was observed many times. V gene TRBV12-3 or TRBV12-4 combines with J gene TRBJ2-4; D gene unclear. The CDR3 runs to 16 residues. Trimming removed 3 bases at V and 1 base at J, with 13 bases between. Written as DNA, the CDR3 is TGTGCCAGCAGTTTCCTGTTTTTGGCGGCCAAAAACATTCAGTACTTC. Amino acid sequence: CASSFLFLAAKNIQYF.

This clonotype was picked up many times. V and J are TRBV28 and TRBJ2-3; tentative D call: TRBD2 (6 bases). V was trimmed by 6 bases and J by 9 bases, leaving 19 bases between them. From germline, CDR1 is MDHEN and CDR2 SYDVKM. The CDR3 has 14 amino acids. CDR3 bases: TGTGCCAGCAGAGGATCTGGCGGCGGGACGACGCAGTATTTT. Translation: CASRGSGGGTTQYF.

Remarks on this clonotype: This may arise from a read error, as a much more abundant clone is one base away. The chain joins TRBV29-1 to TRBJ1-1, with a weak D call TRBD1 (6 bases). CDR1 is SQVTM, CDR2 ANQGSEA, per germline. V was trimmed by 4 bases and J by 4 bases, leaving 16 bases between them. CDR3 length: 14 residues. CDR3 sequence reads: CSVVRGLMGTEAFF. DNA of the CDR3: TGCAGCGTTGTTCGGGGGCTCATGGGCACTGAAGCTTTCTTT.

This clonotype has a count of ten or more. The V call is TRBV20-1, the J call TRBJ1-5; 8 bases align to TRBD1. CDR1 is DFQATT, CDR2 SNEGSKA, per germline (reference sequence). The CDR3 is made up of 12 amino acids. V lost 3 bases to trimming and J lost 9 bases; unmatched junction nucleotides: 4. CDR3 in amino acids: CSARTGDLPQHF. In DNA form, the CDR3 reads TGCAGTGCTAGGACAGGGGATTTGCCCCAGCATTTT.

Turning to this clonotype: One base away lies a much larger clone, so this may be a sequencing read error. The CDR3 DNA is TGTGCCAGCAGTGAAGCGCTAACCTCGGGGGATACGCGGTATTTT. Translated, it gives CASSEALTSGDTRYF. This chain joins TRBV6-1 and TRBJ2-3; tentatively, D is TRBD2 (6 bases). Germline CDR1 and CDR2: MNHNS and SASEGT. The CDR3 sequence is 15 residues long.

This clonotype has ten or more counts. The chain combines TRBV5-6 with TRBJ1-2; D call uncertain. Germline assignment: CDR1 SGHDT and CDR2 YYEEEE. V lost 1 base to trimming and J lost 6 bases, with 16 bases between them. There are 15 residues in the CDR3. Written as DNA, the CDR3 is TGTGCCAGCAGCTTGTCGGGAAGGGATGAGGATGGCTACACCTTC. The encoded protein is CASSLSGRDEDGYTF. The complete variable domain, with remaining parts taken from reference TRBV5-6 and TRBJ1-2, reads DAGVTQSPTHLIKTRGQQVTLRCSPKSGHDTVSWYQQALGQGPQFIFQYYEEEERQRGNFPDRFSGHQFPNYSSELNVNALLLGDSALYLCASSLSGRDEDGYTFGSGTRLTVV.

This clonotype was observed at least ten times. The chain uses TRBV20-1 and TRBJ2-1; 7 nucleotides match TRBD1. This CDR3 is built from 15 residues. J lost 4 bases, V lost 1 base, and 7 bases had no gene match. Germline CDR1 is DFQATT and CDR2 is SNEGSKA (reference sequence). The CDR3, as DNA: TGCAGTGCTAGAGGGGACAGCCGATTTTACAATGAGCAGTTCTTC. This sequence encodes CSARGDSRFYNEQFF.

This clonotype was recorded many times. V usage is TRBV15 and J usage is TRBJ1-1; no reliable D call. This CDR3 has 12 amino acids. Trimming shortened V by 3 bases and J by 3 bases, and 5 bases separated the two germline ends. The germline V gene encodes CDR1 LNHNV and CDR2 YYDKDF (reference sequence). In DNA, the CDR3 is TGTGCCACCAGCAGGAGGGACACTGAAGCTTTCTTT. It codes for CATSRRDTEAFF.

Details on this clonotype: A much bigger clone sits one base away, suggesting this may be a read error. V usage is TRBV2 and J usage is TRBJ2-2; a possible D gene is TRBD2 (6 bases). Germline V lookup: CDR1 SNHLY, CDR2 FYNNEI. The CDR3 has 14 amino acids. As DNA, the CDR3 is TGTGCCAGCGGACGGACTGCGAACACCGGGGGGCTGTTTTTT. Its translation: CASGRTANTGGLFF.

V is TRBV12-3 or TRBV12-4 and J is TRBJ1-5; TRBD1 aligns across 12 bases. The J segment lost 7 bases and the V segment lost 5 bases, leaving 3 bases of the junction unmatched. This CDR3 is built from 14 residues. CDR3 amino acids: CASSPGTGGQPQHF. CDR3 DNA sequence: TGTGCCAGCAGTCCGGGGACAGGGGGCCAGCCCCAGCATTTT.

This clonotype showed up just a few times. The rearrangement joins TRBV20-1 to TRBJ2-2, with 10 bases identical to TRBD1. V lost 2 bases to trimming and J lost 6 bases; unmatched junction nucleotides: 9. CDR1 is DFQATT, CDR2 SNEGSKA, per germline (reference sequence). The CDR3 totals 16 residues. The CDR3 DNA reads TGCAGTGCTAGACTCACCGGGACAGGGGATTCCGGGGAGCTGTTTTTT. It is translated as CSARLTGTGDSGELFF.

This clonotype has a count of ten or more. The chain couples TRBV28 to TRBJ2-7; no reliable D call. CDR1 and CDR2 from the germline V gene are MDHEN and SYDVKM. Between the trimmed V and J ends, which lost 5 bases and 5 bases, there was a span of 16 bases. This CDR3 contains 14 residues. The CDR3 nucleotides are TGTGCCAGCAGTAAGATTAGGTCTGGCCACGAGCAGTACTTC. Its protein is CASSKIRSGHEQYF.

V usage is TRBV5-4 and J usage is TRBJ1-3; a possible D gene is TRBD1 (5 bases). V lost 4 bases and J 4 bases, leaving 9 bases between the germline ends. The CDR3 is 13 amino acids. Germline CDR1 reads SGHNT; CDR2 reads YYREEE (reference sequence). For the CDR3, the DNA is TGTGCCAGCAGCGGGGCGGCGGGAAACACCATATATTTT. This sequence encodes CASSGAAGNTIYF.

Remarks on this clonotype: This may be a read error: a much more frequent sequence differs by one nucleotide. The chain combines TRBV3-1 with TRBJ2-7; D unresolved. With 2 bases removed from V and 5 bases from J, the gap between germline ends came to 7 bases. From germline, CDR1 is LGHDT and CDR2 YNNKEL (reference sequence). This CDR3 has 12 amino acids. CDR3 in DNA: TGTGCCAGCAGCCAAAGGAGCCACGAGCAGTACTTC. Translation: CASSQRSHEQYF.

CDR3 sequence (DNA): TGTGCCAGTCGGACTAGCGGGGGGGTTAAGCAGTTCTTC. This encodes CASRTSGGVKQFF. The V and J genes are TRBV19 and TRBJ2-1; 15 nucleotides line up with TRBD2. Germline CDR1 and CDR2: LNHDA and SQIVND (reference sequence). J gave up 11 bases and V 8 bases, and 4 bases lay outside the gene matches. There are 13 residues in the CDR3.

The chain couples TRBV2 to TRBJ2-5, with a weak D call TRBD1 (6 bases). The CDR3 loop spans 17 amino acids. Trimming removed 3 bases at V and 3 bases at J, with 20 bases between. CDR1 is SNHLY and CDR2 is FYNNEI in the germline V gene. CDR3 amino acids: CASSDQGRVHLEETQYF. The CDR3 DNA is TGTGCCAGCAGTGACCAGGGGAGAGTTCATCTGGAAGAGACCCAGTACTTC. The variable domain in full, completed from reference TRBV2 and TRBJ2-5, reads EPEVTQTPSHQVTQMGQEVILRCVPISNHLYFYWYRQILGQKVEFLVSFYNNEISEKSEIFDDQFSVERPDGSNFTLKIRSTKLEDSAMYFCASSDQGRVHLEETQYFGPGTRLLVL.